The 3 T cell receptor beta chains below come from one sample, sequenced in a study of identical twins. Each CDR3 protein gets one entry after TCRdb re-called the 5' RACE reads with MiXCR. This table holds some 500,000 distinct CDR3 sequences, around 9.6% found once. These data were also filed under a second study, of yellow fever vaccine responses in identical twins.

The sequencing input was PBMCs. These receptors all come from a young woman in good health.

The chain links TRBV11-2 to TRBJ1-1; the match to TRBD1 covers 8 bases. The CDR3 runs to 15 residues. Looked up from germline, CDR1 is SGHAT and CDR2 is FQNNGV. V lost 5 bases and J lost 7; bases outside the gene matches: 12. CDR3 amino acids: CASSIRTGRGFEAFF. The CDR3 coding sequence is TGTGCCAGCAGCATAAGGACAGGGAGGGGGTTTGAAGCTTTCTTT. The full variable domain, in which reference TRBV11-2 and TRBJ1-1 provide the parts outside the CDR3, is EAGVAQSPRYKIIEKRQSVAFWCNPISGHATLYWYQQILGQGPKLLIQFQNNGVVDDSQLPKDRFSAERLKGVDSTLKIQPAKLEDSAVYLCASSIRTGRGFEAFFGQGTRLTVV.

The gene calls are TRBV25-1 and TRBJ1-1, with 7 bases fitting TRBD1. This CDR3 comprises 14 residues. The V and J ends lost 6 bases and 4 bases, in that order; junction bases with no gene match: 8. The V gene's germline CDR1 is MGHDK and CDR2 SYGVNS. DNA for the CDR3: TGTGCCAGCAGGCCCCCAGGGGGTGGCACTGAAGCTTTCTTT. Protein sequence: CASRPPGGGTEAFF.

This clonotype was seen only a few times. The genes are TRBV9 and TRBJ2-1; 8 nucleotides match TRBD1. V trimming: 3 bases; J trimming: 6 bases; junction bases outside the gene matches: 8. In germline, CDR1 is SGDLS, CDR2 YYNGEE. The CDR3 covers 15 residues. The CDR3: CASSAAGTGVNEQFF. DNA of the CDR3: TGTGCCAGCAGCGCCGCCGGGACAGGCGTCAATGAGCAGTTCTTC.